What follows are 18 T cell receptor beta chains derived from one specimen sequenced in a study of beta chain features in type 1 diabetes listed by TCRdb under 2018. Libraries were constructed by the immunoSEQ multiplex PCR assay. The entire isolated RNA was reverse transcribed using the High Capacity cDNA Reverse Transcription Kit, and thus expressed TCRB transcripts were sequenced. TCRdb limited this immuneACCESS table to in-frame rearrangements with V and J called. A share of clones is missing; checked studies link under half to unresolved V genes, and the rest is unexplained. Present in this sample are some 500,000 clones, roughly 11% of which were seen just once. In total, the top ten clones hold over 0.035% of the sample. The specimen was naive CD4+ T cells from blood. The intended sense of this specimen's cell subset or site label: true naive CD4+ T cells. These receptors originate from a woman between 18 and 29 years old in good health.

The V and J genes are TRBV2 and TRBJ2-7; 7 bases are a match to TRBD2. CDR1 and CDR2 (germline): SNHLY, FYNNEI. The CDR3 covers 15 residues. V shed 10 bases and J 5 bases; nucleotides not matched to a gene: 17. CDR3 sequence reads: CATQSRGGIGDEQYF. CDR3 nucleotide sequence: TGTGCCACCCAGAGCCGGGGAGGGATTGGCGACGAGCAGTACTTC.

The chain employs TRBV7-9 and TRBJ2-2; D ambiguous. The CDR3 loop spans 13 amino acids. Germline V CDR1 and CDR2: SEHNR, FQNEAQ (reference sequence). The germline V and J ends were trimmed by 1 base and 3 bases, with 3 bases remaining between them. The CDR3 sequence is CASSLVHTGELFF. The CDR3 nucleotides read TGTGCCAGCAGCTTAGTTCACACCGGGGAGCTGTTTTTT.

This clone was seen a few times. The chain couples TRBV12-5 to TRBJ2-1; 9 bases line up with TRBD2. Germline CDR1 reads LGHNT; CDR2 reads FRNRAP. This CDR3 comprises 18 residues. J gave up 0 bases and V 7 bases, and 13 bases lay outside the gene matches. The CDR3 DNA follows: TGTGCTAGTGCCCTTAGGGTGCTAGCGGGGACCTCCTACAATGAGCAGTTCTTC. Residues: CASALRVLAGTSYNEQFF.

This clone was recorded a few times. The CDR3 coding sequence is TGTGCCTGGAGTGTAGGGAGGAGCTCTGGGGCCAACGTCCTGACTTTC. Its translation is CAWSVGRSSGANVLTF. The V and J genes are TRBV30 and TRBJ2-6; D is possibly TRBD2 (6 bases). V was cut by 0 bases and J by 0 bases, with 9 bases left in between. This CDR3 comprises 16 residues. Germline V gene data show CDR1 as GTSNPN and CDR2 as SVGIG (reference sequence).

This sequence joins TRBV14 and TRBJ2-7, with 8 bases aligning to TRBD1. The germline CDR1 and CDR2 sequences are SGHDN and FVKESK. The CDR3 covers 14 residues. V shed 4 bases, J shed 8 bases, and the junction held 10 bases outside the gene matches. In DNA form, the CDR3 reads TGTGCCAGCAGCCCCGGGACAGGTCTCTCCAAGCAGTACTTC. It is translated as CASSPGTGLSKQYF. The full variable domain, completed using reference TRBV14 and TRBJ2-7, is EAGVTQFPSHSVIEKGQTVTLRCDPISGHDNLYWYRRVMGKEIKFLLHFVKESKQDESGMPNNRFLAERTGGTYSTLKVQPAELEDSGVYFCASSPGTGLSKQYFGPGTRLTVT.

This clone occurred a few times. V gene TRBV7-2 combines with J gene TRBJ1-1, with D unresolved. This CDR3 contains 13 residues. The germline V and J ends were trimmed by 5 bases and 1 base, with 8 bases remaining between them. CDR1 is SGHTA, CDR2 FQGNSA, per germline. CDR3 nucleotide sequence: TGTGCCAGCAGCCCGACAACGAACACTGAAGCTTTCTTT. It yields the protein CASSPTTNTEAFF.

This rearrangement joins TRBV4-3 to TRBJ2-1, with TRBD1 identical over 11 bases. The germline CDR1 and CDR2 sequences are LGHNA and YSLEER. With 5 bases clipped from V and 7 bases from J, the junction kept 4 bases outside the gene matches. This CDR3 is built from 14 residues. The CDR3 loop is CASSSGQGVNEQFF. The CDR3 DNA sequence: TGCGCCAGCAGCTCGGGACAGGGGGTAAATGAGCAGTTCTTC.

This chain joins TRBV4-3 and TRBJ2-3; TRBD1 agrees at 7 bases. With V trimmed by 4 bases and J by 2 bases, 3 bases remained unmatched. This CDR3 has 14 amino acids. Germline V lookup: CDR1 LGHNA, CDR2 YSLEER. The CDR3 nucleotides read TGCGCCAGCAGCCGGGACAGACACACAGATACGCAGTATTTT. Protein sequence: CASSRDRHTDTQYF.

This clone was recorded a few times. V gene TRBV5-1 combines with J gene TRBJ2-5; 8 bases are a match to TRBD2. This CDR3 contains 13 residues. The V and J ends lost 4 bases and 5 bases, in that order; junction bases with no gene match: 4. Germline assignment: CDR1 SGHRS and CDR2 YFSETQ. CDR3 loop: CASSGIAGETQYF. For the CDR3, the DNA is TGCGCCAGCAGCGGCATAGCGGGGGAGACCCAGTACTTC.

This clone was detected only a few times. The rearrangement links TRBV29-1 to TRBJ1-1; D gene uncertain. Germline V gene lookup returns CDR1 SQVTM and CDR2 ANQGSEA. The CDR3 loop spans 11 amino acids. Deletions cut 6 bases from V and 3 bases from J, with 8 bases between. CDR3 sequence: CSVSDYTEAFF. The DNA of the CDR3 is TGCAGCGTCTCCGATTACACTGAAGCTTTCTTT. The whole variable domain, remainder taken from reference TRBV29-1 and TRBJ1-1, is SAVISQKPSRDICQRGTSLTIQCQVDSQVTMMFWYRQQPGQSLTLIATANQGSEATYESGFVIDKFPISRPNLTFSTLTVSNMSPEDSSIYLCSVSDYTEAFFGQGTRLTVV.

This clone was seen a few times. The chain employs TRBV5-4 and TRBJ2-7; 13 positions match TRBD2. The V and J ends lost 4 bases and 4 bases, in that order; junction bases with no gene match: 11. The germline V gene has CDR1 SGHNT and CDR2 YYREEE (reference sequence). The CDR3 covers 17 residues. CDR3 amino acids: CASSPGGLAGSFYEQYF. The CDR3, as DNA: TGTGCCAGCAGCCCTGGGGGACTAGCGGGATCCTTTTACGAGCAGTACTTC.

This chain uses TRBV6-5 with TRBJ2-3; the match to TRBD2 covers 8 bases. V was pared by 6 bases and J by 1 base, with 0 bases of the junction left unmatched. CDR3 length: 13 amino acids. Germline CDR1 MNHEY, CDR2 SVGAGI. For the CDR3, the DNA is TGTGCCAGCAGACTAGCGGGCACAGATACGCAGTATTTT. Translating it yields CASRLAGTDTQYF.

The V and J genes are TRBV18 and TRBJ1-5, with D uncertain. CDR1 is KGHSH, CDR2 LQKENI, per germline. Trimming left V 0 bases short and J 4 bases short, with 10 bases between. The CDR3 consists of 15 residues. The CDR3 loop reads CASSPPGPDNQPQHF. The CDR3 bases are TGTGCCAGCTCACCACCGGGCCCTGATAATCAGCCCCAGCATTTT.

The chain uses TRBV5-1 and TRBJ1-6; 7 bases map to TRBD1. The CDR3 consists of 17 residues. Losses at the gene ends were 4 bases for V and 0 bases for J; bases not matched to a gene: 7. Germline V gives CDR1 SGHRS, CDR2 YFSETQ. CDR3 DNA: TGCGCCAGCAGCCCAGCGCGGGACAGCTCCTATAATTCACCCCTCCACTTT. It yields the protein CASSPARDSSYNSPLHF. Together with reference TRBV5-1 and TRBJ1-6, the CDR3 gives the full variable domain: KAGVTQTPRYLIKTRGQQVTLSCSPISGHRSVSWYQQTPGQGLQFLFEYFSETQRNKGNFPGRFSGRQFSNSRSEMNVSTLELGDSALYLCASSPARDSSYNSPLHFGNGTRLTVT.

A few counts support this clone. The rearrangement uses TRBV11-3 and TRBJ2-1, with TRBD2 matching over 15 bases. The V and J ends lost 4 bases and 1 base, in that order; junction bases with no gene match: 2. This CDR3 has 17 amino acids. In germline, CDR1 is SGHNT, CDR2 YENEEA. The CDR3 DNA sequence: TGTGCCAGCAGCTCAGGGACTAGCGGGAGGTCCTACAATGAGCAGTTCTTC. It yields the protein CASSSGTSGRSYNEQFF.

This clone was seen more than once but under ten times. For the CDR3, the DNA is TGTGCCAGCAGCTTAGGTGGGATCTCTGGGGCCAACGTCCTGACTTTC. Its translation is CASSLGGISGANVLTF. This chain links TRBV7-2 with TRBJ2-6; D gene ambiguous. Germline CDR1 SGHTA, CDR2 FQGNSA. Trimming stripped 1 base from V and 0 bases from J, with 7 bases between. The CDR3 length is 16 residues.

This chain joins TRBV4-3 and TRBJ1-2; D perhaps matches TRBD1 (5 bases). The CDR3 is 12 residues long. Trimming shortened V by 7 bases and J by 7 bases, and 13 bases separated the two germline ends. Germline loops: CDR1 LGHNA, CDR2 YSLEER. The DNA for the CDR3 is TGCGCCAGCACGGACAAAAAGGGTGGCTACACCTTC. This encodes CASTDKKGGYTF.

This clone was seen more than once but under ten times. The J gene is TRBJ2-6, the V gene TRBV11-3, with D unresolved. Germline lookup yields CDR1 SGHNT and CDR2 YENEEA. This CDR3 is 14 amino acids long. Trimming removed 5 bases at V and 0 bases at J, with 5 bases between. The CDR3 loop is CASSPGSGANVLTF. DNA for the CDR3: TGTGCCAGCAGCCCAGGCTCTGGGGCCAACGTCCTGACTTTC.